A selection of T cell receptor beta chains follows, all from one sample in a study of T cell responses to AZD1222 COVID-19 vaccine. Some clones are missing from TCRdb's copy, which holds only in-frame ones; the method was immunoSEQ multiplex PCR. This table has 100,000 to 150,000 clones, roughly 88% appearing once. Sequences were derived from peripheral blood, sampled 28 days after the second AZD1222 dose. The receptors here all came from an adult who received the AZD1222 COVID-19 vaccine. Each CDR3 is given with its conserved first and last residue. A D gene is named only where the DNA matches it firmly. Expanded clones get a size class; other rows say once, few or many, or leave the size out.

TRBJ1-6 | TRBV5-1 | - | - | CASSLGAGDRNSPLHF | TGCGCCAGCAGCTTGGGGGCAGGGGATCGGAATTCACCCCTCCACTTT
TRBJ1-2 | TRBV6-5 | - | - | CASRSTGRSNYGYTF | TGTGCCAGCAGGTCGACAGGACGCTCTAACTATGGCTACACCTTC
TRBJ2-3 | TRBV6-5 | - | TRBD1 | CASSYLGQVTDTQYF | TGTGCCAGCAGTTACCTGGGACAGGTCACAGATACGCAGTATTTT
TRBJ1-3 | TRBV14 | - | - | CASSQEYGGSGNTIYF | TGTGCCAGCAGCCAAGAGTACGGAGGATCTGGAAACACCATATATTTT
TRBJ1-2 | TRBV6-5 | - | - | CASSYSGDGNYGYTF | TGTGCCAGCAGTTACTCGGGGGACGGAAACTATGGCTACACCTTC
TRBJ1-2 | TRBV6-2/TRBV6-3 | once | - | CASSYSGGAGSYTF | TGTGCCAGCAGTTACTCGGGGGGCGCGGGAAGCTACACCTTC
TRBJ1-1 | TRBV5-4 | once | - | CASNPDAVGGTEAFF | TGTGCCAGCAACCCGGACGCTGTGGGGGGGACTGAAGCTTTCTTT
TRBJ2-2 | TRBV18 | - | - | CASSPPQGTNTGELFF | TGTGCCAGCTCACCACCCCAGGGTACGAACACCGGGGAGCTGTTTTTT
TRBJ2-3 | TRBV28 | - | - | CASPSVCADTQYF | TGTGCCAGCCCGAGCGTGTGTGCAGATACGCAGTATTTT
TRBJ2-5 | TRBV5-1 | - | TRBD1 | CASSSSTGKETQYF | TGCGCCAGCAGCTCCTCGACAGGGAAGGAGACCCAGTACTTC